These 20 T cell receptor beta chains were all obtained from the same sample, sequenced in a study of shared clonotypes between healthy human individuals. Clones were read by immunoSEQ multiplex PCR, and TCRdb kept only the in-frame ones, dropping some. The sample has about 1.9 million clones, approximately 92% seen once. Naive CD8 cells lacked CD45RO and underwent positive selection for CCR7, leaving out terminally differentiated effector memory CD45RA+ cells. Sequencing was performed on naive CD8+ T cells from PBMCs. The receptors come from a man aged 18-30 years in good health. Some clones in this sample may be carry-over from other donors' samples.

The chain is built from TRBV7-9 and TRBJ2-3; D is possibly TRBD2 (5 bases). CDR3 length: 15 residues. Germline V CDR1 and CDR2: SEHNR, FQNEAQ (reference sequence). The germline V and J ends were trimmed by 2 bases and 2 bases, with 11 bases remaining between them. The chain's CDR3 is CASSLSAGVTDTQYF. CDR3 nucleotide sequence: TGTGCCAGCAGCTTATCGGCGGGTGTCACAGATACGCAGTATTTT.

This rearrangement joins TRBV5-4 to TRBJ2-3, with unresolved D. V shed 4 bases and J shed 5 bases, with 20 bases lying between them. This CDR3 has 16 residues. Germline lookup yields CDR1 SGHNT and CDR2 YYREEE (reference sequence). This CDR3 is CASSPVMASVGDTQYF. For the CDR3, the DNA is TGTGCCAGCAGCCCCGTGATGGCCAGCGTTGGAGATACGCAGTATTTT.

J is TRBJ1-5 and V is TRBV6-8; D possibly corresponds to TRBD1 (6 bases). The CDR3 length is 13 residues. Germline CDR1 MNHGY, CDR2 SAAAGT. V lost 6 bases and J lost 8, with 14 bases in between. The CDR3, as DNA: TGTGCCAGCAGACCAGGACAGATGAAGCCCCAGCATTTT. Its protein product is CASRPGQMKPQHF.

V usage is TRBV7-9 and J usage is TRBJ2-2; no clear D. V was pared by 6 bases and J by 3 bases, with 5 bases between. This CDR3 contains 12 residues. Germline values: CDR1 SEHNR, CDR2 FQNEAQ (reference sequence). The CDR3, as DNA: TGTGCCAGCAGGGAGCACACCGGGGAGCTGTTTTTT. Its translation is CASREHTGELFF. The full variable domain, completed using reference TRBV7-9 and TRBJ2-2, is DTGVSQNPRHKITKRGQNVTFRCDPISEHNRLYWYRQTLGQGPEFLTYFQNEAQLEKSRLLSDRFSAERPKGSFSTLEIQRTEQGDSAMYLCASREHTGELFFGEGSRLTVL.

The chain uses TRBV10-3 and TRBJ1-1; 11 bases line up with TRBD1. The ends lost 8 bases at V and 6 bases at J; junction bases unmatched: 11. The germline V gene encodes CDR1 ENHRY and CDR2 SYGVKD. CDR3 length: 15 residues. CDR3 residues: CAIGRPGQGVPEAFF. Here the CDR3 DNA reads TGTGCCATCGGGAGGCCGGGACAGGGGGTCCCTGAAGCTTTCTTT.

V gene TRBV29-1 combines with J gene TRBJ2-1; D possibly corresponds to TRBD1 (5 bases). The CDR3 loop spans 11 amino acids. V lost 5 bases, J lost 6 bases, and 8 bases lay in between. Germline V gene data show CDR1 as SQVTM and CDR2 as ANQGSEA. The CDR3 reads CSVRQINEQFF. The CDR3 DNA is TGCAGCGTTAGACAGATCAATGAGCAGTTCTTC.

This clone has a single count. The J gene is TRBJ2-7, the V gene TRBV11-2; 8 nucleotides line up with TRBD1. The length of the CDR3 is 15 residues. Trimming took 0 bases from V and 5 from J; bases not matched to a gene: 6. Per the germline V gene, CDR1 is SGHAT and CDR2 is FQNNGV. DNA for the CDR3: TGTGCCAGCAGCTTAGAATTTAGCAGGGGGCACGAGCAGTACTTC. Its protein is CASSLEFSRGHEQYF.

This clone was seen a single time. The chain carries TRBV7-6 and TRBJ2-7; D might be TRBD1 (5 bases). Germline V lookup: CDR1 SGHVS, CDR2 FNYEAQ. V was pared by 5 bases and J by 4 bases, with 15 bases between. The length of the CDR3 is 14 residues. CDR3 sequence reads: CASSPTTAGYEQYF. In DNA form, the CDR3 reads TGTGCCAGCAGCCCGACGACAGCAGGATACGAGCAGTACTTC.

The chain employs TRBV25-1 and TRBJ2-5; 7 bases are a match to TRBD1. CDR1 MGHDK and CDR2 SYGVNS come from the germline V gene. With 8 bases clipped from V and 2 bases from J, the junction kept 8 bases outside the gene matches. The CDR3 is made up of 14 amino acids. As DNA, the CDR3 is TGTGCCAGCTCAACAGGGGCCCTACAAGAGACCCAGTACTTC. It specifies CASSTGALQETQYF.

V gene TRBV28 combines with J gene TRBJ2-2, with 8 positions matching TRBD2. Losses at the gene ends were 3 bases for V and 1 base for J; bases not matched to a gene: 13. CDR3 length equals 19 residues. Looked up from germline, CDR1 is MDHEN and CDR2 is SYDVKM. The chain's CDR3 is CASSFSILAENLNTGELFF. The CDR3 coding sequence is TGTGCCAGCAGTTTCAGTATACTAGCGGAAAATTTGAACACCGGGGAGCTGTTTTTT.

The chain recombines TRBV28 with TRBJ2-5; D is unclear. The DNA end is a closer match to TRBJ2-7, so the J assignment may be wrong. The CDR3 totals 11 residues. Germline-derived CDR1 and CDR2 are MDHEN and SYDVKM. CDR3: CASKWGYEQYF. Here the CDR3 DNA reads TGTGCCAGCAAATGGGGCTACGAGCAGTACTTC.

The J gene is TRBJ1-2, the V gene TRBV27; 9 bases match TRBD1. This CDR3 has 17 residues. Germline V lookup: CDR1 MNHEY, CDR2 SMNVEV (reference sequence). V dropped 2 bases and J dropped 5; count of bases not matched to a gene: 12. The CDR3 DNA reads TGTGCCAGCAGTTTAGGGCCGGGACAGGGCCGCCTTTATGGCTACACCTTC. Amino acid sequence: CASSLGPGQGRLYGYTF.

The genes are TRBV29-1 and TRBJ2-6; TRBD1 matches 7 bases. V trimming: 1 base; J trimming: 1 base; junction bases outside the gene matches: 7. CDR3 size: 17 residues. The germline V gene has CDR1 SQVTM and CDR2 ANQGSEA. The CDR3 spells CSVEAGTVSSGANVLTF. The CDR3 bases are TGCAGCGTTGAAGCCGGGACAGTCTCATCTGGGGCCAACGTCCTGACTTTC.

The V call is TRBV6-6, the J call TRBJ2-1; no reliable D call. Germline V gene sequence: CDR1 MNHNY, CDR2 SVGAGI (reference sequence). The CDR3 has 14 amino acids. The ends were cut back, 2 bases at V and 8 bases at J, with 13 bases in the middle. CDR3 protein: CASSYLTSLDEQFF. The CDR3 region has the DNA TGTGCCAGCAGTTACCTGACTTCGTTAGATGAGCAGTTCTTC.

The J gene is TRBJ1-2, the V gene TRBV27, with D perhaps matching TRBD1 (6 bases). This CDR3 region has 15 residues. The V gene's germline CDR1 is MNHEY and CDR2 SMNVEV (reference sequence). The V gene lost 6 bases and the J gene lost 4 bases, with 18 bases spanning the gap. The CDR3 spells CASRKLIQGSYGYTF. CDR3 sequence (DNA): TGTGCCAGCAGGAAACTAATACAGGGCTCCTATGGCTACACCTTC.

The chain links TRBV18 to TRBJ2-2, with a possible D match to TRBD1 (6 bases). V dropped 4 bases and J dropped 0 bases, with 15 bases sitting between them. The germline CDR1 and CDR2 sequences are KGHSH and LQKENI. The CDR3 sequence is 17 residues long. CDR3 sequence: CASSHFRTEANTGELFF. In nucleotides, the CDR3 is TGTGCCAGCTCACATTTCCGGACAGAGGCGAACACCGGGGAGCTGTTTTTT.

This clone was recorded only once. CDR3 region: CASSLVGVLTGELFF. CDR3 nucleotide sequence: TGCGCCAGCAGCTTGGTAGGGGTGCTCACCGGGGAGCTGTTTTTT. The chain uses TRBV5-1 and TRBJ2-2; TRBD1 might be the D (5 bases). Germline CDR1 is SGHRS and CDR2 is YFSETQ. With 0 bases removed from V and 4 bases from J, the gap between germline ends came to 10 bases. This CDR3 comprises 15 residues.

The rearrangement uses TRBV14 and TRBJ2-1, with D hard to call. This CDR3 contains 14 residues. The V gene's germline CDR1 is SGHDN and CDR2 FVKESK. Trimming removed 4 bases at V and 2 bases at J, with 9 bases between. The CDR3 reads CASSRYRTYNEQFF. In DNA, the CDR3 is TGTGCCAGCAGCCGTTACCGGACCTACAATGAGCAGTTCTTC. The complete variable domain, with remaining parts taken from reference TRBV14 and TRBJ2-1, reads EAGVTQFPSHSVIEKGQTVTLRCDPISGHDNLYWYRRVMGKEIKFLLHFVKESKQDESGMPNNRFLAERTGGTYSTLKVQPAELEDSGVYFCASSRYRTYNEQFFGPGTRLTVL.

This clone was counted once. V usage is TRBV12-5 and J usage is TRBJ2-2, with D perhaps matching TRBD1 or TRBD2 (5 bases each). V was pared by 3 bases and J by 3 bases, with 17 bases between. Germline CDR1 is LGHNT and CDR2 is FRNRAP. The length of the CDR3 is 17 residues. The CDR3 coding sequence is TGTGCTAGTGGTTTACTCGGGACCGCGGCGTACACCGGGGAGCTGTTTTTT. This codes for CASGLLGTAAYTGELFF.

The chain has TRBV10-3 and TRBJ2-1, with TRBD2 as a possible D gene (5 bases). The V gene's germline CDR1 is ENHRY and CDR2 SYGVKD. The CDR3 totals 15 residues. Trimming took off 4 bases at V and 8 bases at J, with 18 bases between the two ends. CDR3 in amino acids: CAISGGSSLRDEQFF. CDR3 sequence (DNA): TGTGCCATCAGTGGAGGGAGCTCACTCCGGGATGAGCAGTTCTTC.